These 31 T cell receptor beta chains were all obtained from the same sample, sequenced in a study of neurological immune-mediated disorders. Time point described: longitudinal time-point 1 (baseline). Each CDR3 protein gets one entry after TCRdb re-called the 5' RACE reads with MiXCR. The profile shows some 68,000 distinct CDR3 sequences, about 13% of them singletons. Specimen: PBMCs. These receptors all come from a female donor with HTLV-1-associated myelopathy (HAM/TSP).

This clonotype was observed at least ten times. The chain links TRBV28 to TRBJ1-2, with TRBD1 as a possible D gene (5 bases). CDR1 is MDHEN and CDR2 is SYDVKM in the germline V gene. Trimming took 1 base from V and 8 from J, leaving 14 bases between them. The CDR3 is 14 residues long. CDR3 amino acids: CASSLFLTGGGYTF. The DNA for the CDR3 is TGTGCCAGCAGTTTATTCCTAACAGGCGGGGGCTACACCTTC.

This clonotype was picked up a small number of times. This chain connects TRBV20-1 to TRBJ2-2; D ambiguous. CDR1 and CDR2 (germline): DFQATT, SNEGSKA (reference sequence). The V end was cut by 5 bases, the J end by 0 bases, with 10 bases between. The CDR3 has 14 amino acids. The chain's CDR3 is CSAPVGTNTGELFF. As DNA, the CDR3 is TGCAGTGCTCCGGTGGGAACGAACACCGGGGAGCTGTTTTTT.

This clonotype showed up many times. The chain employs TRBV20-1 and TRBJ2-1, with no clear D. Germline CDR1 DFQATT, CDR2 SNEGSKA (reference sequence). This CDR3 region has 16 residues. V lost 4 bases and J 4 bases, leaving 20 bases between the germline ends. The DNA for the CDR3 is TGCAGTGCTACGCCCCTGGGCAGCGTTTCTTACAATGAGCAGTTCTTC. Its translation is CSATPLGSVSYNEQFF.

This clonotype was counted ten times or more. The V and J genes are TRBV21-1 and TRBJ2-1; the table's D gene call, TRBD2, was not cross checked with the DNA. TRBV21-1 is a pseudogene. The CDR3 extends over 19 amino acids. The DNA for the CDR3 is TGTGCCAGCAGCCCACCGGGACTAGCGGGGGGGAGCTCCTACAATGAGCAGTTCTTC. Translated, it gives CASSPPGLAGGSSYNEQFF.

This clonotype was found many times. The chain carries TRBV5-6 and TRBJ2-6; D is perhaps TRBD1 (6 bases). Looked up from germline, CDR1 is SGHDT and CDR2 is YYEEEE. There are 15 residues in the CDR3. With 2 bases removed from V and 2 bases from J, the gap between germline ends came to 8 bases. CDR3 nucleotides: TGTGCCAGCAGCTTCTACAGGGCTGGGGCCAACGTCCTGACTTTC. Translating gives CASSFYRAGANVLTF.

This clonotype has a count of ten or more. CDR3 sequence: CSVVREATGELFF. In nucleotides, the CDR3 is TGCAGCGTTGTACGGGAGGCCACCGGGGAGCTGTTTTTT. The chain uses TRBV29-1 and TRBJ2-2; 7 positions agree with TRBD2. Germline-derived CDR1 and CDR2 are SQVTM and ANQGSEA. V lost 4 bases and J lost 4; bases outside the gene matches: 3. The CDR3 is 13 amino acids.

The gene calls are TRBV29-1 and TRBJ2-1; 8 positions agree with TRBD1. V shed 8 bases and J 7 bases; nucleotides not matched to a gene: 7. Germline V CDR1 and CDR2: SQVTM, ANQGSEA. The CDR3 has 12 amino acids. The CDR3 sequence: CSLWDRYNEQFF. The CDR3 nucleotides are TGCAGCCTGTGGGACAGGTATAATGAGCAGTTCTTC.

This clonotype was seen at least ten times. CDR3 nucleotides: TGCGCCAGCAGCTTTTTCGCTCTTGACAGACAAGAGACCCAGTACTTC. Its translation: CASSFFALDRQETQYF. The chain links TRBV5-1 to TRBJ2-5; D is perhaps TRBD1 (5 bases). V was shortened by 2 bases and J by 2 bases, with 16 bases between the two germline ends. The CDR3 runs to 16 residues. Germline assignment: CDR1 SGHRS and CDR2 YFSETQ.

The rearrangement uses TRBV6-2 or TRBV6-3 and TRBJ2-7; either TRBD1 or TRBD2 may supply D (5 bases each). Trimming left V 0 bases short and J 3 bases short, with 18 bases between. From germline, CDR1 is MNHEY and CDR2 SVGEGT. The CDR3 length is 17 residues. The CDR3: CASSYSKPAGTRYEQYF. The CDR3 region has the DNA TGTGCCAGCAGTTACTCTAAACCGGCCGGGACCCGCTACGAGCAGTACTTC.

J is TRBJ1-5 and V is TRBV28; 10 nucleotides align to TRBD1. Germline V lookup: CDR1 MDHEN, CDR2 SYDVKM. V lost 4 bases to trimming and J lost 2 bases; unmatched junction nucleotides: 8. The CDR3 has 17 amino acids. The CDR3 region has the DNA TGTGCCAGCAGTTGGGGACAGGGGCCATATGGCAATCAGCCCCAGCATTTT. Translating it yields CASSWGQGPYGNQPQHF.

The chain employs TRBV5-1 and TRBJ2-1; D is undetermined. Trimming shortened V by 1 base and J by 7 bases, and 15 bases separated the two germline ends. CDR3 length: 15 amino acids. The germline gives CDR1 SGHRS, CDR2 YFSETQ. Here the CDR3 reads CASSLTTSVGNEQFF. The CDR3 bases are TGCGCCAGCAGCTTGACAACTTCGGTCGGGAATGAGCAGTTCTTC.

This clonotype was detected ten times or more. The chain carries TRBV12-3 or TRBV12-4 and TRBJ2-3; a weak D match, TRBD1 (8 bases). This CDR3 region has 15 residues. Trimming took 7 bases from V and 8 from J, leaving 22 bases between them. As DNA, the CDR3 is TGTGCCAGCACCCCGCGGGGGACAGGACAGGGTACGCAGTATTTT. As protein: CASTPRGTGQGTQYF.

There are many counts of this clonotype. The chain uses TRBV5-1 and TRBJ2-1; the D is unclear. From germline, CDR1 is SGHRS and CDR2 YFSETQ. The CDR3 is 12 amino acids. V was pared by 4 bases and J by 9 bases, with 11 bases between. In nucleotides, the CDR3 is TGCGCCAGCAGCGTGCAACCGGCTGAGCAGTTCTTC. It codes for CASSVQPAEQFF. Supplemented by reference TRBV5-1 and TRBJ2-1, the full variable domain reads KAGVTQTPRYLIKTRGQQVTLSCSPISGHRSVSWYQQTPGQGLQFLFEYFSETQRNKGNFPGRFSGRQFSNSRSEMNVSTLELGDSALYLCASSVQPAEQFFGPGTRLTVL.

Many counts were recorded for this clonotype. The genes are TRBV6-5 and TRBJ2-7; TRBD1 matches 8 bases. The V segment lost 6 bases and the J segment 3 bases; nucleotides outside the gene matches: 1. This CDR3 has 12 amino acids. Germline V gene lookup returns CDR1 MNHEY and CDR2 SVGAGI. The CDR3 reads CASRGQVYEQYF. The CDR3 DNA reads TGTGCCAGCAGGGGACAGGTCTACGAGCAGTACTTC.

This clonotype appeared many times. The CDR3 loop is CASSPRWASGGANEQFF. CDR3 nucleotides: TGTGCCAGCAGTCCTCGATGGGCTAGCGGGGGGGCCAATGAGCAGTTCTTC. The chain links TRBV6-1 to TRBJ2-1; 12 nucleotides line up with TRBD2. Germline V lookup: CDR1 MNHNS, CDR2 SASEGT. This CDR3 contains 17 residues. The V and J ends lost 5 bases and 6 bases, in that order; junction bases with no gene match: 11.

In regard to this clonotype: The junction and the germline gene differ at one end; a read error may be behind it. The rearrangement uses TRBV7-2 and TRBJ1-4; unclear D gene. Germline CDR1 is SGHTA and CDR2 is FQGNSA. CDR3 length: 16 amino acids. CDR3: CDSSRTRVPFNEKLFF. The CDR3 DNA sequence: TGTGACAGCAGCCGCACTCGGGTTCCATTTAATGAAAAACTGTTTTTT.

This clonotype was recorded many times. This chain joins TRBV20-1 and TRBJ2-7, with D possibly being TRBD1 (6 bases). Trimming pared 1 base from V and 4 bases from J, leaving 11 bases between. Germline loops: CDR1 DFQATT, CDR2 SNEGSKA (reference sequence). The CDR3 runs to 13 residues. CDR3 protein: CSARGRTAYEQYF. CDR3 bases: TGCAGTGCTAGAGGAAGGACAGCTTACGAGCAGTACTTC.

A note on this clonotype: A much larger clone differs from this one at a single base, so this may be a read error. This chain uses TRBV3-1 with TRBJ1-1; D ambiguous. Germline V lookup: CDR1 LGHDT, CDR2 YNNKEL (reference sequence). CDR3 length: 15 residues. The CDR3 is CASSQGVFENTAAFF. The CDR3 nucleotides read TGTGCCAGCAGCCAAGGGGTGTTTGAGAACACTGCAGCTTTCTTT.

This clonotype was recorded a few times. V usage is TRBV5-1 and J usage is TRBJ2-2; 10 nucleotides agree with TRBD2. V lost 3 bases, J lost 1 base, and 3 bases stayed unmatched. CDR3 length: 16 residues. The germline gives CDR1 SGHRS, CDR2 YFSETQ. CDR3 residues: CASSSGLARNTGELFF. CDR3 nucleotide sequence: TGCGCCAGCAGCTCGGGACTAGCGAGGAACACCGGGGAGCTGTTTTTT.

The sample holds many counts of this clonotype. This chain links TRBV10-3 with TRBJ1-2; no firm D call. This CDR3 has 11 amino acids. Germline V gives CDR1 ENHRY, CDR2 SYGVKD. V was pared by 3 bases and J by 8 bases, with 7 bases between. This CDR3 reads CAISDWGGYTF. CDR3 sequence (DNA): TGTGCCATCAGTGATTGGGGAGGCTACACCTTC.

The chain links TRBV6-2 or TRBV6-3 to TRBJ2-7; TRBD1 or TRBD2 may be the D gene (6 bases each). Germline CDR1 is MNHEY and CDR2 is SVGEGT. This CDR3 is built from 15 residues. V was pared by 6 bases and J by 5 bases, with 20 bases between. The CDR3 nucleotides are TGTGCCAGCAGCTCCGTCAAAGGGGGGATCCACGAGCAGTACTTC. This codes for CASSSVKGGIHEQYF.

This clonotype was recorded many times. V and J are TRBV5-1 and TRBJ2-2, with 11 nucleotides matching TRBD1. The germline CDR1 and CDR2 sequences are SGHRS and YFSETQ. This CDR3 spans 16 amino acids. J lost 7 bases, V lost 4 bases, and 9 bases had no gene match. The chain's CDR3 is CASSLQGQGESGELFF. The CDR3 DNA reads as TGCGCCAGCAGCCTGCAGGGACAGGGGGAGAGCGGGGAGCTGTTTTTT.

This clonotype was picked up many times. J is TRBJ1-4 and V is TRBV12-3 or TRBV12-4; 11 bases align to TRBD1. V trimming: 5 bases; J trimming: 11 bases; junction bases outside the gene matches: 7. This CDR3 contains 14 residues. The CDR3 loop is CASSRTGGAGKLFF. The CDR3 DNA is TGTGCCAGCAGTCGGACAGGGGGCGCCGGGAAACTGTTTTTT.

This clonotype was counted at least ten times. V is TRBV20-1 and J is TRBJ1-5; D gene ambiguous. The CDR3 is 13 residues long. The germline V gene encodes CDR1 DFQATT and CDR2 SNEGSKA (reference sequence). V lost 0 bases and J lost 5, with 8 bases in between. CDR3: CSAREQPDQPQHF. CDR3 DNA: TGCAGTGCTAGAGAACAGCCCGATCAGCCCCAGCATTTT.

This clonotype came up a few times. V gene TRBV5-1 combines with J gene TRBJ2-1, with TRBD1 matching 7 bases. The CDR3 extends over 16 amino acids. CDR1 SGHRS and CDR2 YFSETQ come from the germline V gene. Trimming cost V 3 bases and J 4 bases; bases outside gene matches: 10. The CDR3 nucleotides read TGCGCCAGCAGCTGGACACCGGGACAGCAATACAATGAGCAGTTCTTC. Its protein is CASSWTPGQQYNEQFF.

This clonotype was picked up one time. A read error is likely, as this CDR3 ends without the conserved phenylalanine or tryptophan. V is TRBV5-1 and J is TRBJ2-3; 10 nucleotides agree with TRBD2. The CDR3 totals 16 residues. Germline V lookup: CDR1 SGHRS, CDR2 YFSETQ. The CDR3 nucleotides are TGCGCCAGCAGCTTGGGCCCTAGCGGGGGCACATATACGCAGTATCTT. It specifies CASSLGPSGGTYTQYL.

The table lists this clonotype with many counts. J is TRBJ2-2 and V is TRBV7-9, with TRBD1 matching over 7 bases. The V and J ends lost 7 bases and 6 bases, in that order; junction bases with no gene match: 11. This CDR3 spans 15 amino acids. Germline V lookup: CDR1 SEHNR, CDR2 FQNEAQ (reference sequence). The CDR3 bases are TGTGCCAGCAAACCTACCGCGACAGGGCCCGGGGAGCTGTTTTTT. Its protein product is CASKPTATGPGELFF.

This clonotype was seen ten or more times. The rearrangement links TRBV20-1 to TRBJ1-2; TRBD1 might be the D (5 bases). Germline CDR1 is DFQATT and CDR2 is SNEGSKA (reference sequence). The CDR3 is 12 residues long. The V end lost 6 bases, the J end lost 4 bases, and 12 bases lay between the germline ends. CDR3 region: CSATGTVYGYTF. The CDR3 nucleotides are TGCAGTGCGACTGGGACGGTCTATGGCTACACCTTC.

The table lists this clonotype with many counts. The chain carries TRBV4-2 and TRBJ1-1; no clear D. This CDR3 is built from 13 residues. Between the trimmed V and J ends, which lost 3 bases and 0 bases, there was a span of 5 bases. The germline CDR1 and CDR2 sequences are LGHNA and YNFKEQ. CDR3 amino acids: CASSQTMNTEAFF. The CDR3 bases are TGTGCCAGCAGCCAGACTATGAACACTGAAGCTTTCTTT.

V usage is TRBV18 and J usage is TRBJ1-5, with D hard to call. V was trimmed by 6 bases and J by 3 bases, leaving 6 bases between them. The CDR3 has 12 residues. Germline lookup yields CDR1 KGHSH and CDR2 LQKENI. DNA of the CDR3: TGTGCCAGCTCTGGTCCCAATCAGCCCCAGCATTTT. It is translated as CASSGPNQPQHF.

Ten or more counts support this clonotype. The chain recombines TRBV7-2 with TRBJ2-2, with unresolved D. Trimming stripped 6 bases from V and 6 bases from J, with 14 bases between. The CDR3 is made up of 14 amino acids. The germline V gene has CDR1 SGHTA and CDR2 FQGNSA. The CDR3 nucleotides read TGTGCCAGCAGTTATCGAACCATTGCCGGGGAGCTGTTTTTT. This sequence encodes CASSYRTIAGELFF.